This T cell receptor beta chain was obtained from a study of blood T cell repertoires in COVID-19. Using immunoSEQ multiplex PCR, the repertoire was profiled, and TCRdb retains in-frame clones only, with some absent. The sample yields about 370,000 clones, around 90% seen once. The sample comprised peripheral blood. This clonotype was sampled from a young woman with COVID-19, enrolled during active disease.

CDR3 in amino acids: CASSGQGPDTQYF. The CDR3 DNA reads as TGTGCCAGCAGCGGACAGGGCCCAGATACGCAGTATTTT. The chain joins TRBV2 to TRBJ2-3, with 8 bases identical to TRBD1. This CDR3 has 13 amino acids. Germline V CDR1 and CDR2: SNHLY, FYNNEI. The J segment lost 4 bases and the V segment lost 6 bases, leaving 3 bases of the junction unmatched.